This TCR beta chain emerged from a study of identical twins. General study results and limits: Abundant beta clonotypes from cord blood had fewer insertions, unlike memory repertoires, which showed none. With beta out-of-frame sequences, excess sharing by twins was weaker.

Unique molecular identifiers were present on the cDNA, which also gained a universal primer site by template switching. TCRdb itself ran the 5' RACE reads through MiXCR, one entry per CDR3 protein. The table records under 250,000 distinct CDR3 sequences, around 10% of them present only once. Germline CDR1 reads SGHTA; CDR2 reads FQGNSA. This CDR3 is built from 16 residues. V was clipped by 6 bases and J by 6 bases; unmatched bases: 11. Worth noting for this clonotype: Antigen: not known.

This chain uses TRBV7-2 with TRBJ2-2; TRBD2 aligns across 9 bases. The sequenced material came from memory (CD45RO+) T cells sorted from blood. The clonotype comes from a young woman in good health. In DNA form, the CDR3 reads TGTGCCAGCAGGCGGTCAGGGCGGGGGGGCGCCGGGGAGCTGTTTTTT. Amino acid sequence: CASRRSGRGGAGELFF. Combining the CDR3 with reference TRBV7-2 and TRBJ2-2 gives the whole variable domain GAGVSQSPSNKVTEKGKDVELRCDPISGHTALYWYRQSLGQGLEFLIYFQGNSAPDKSGLPSDRFSAERTGGSVSTLTIQRTQQEDSAVYLCASRRSGRGGAGELFFGEGSRLTVL.